This T cell receptor beta chain is drawn from a study of Graves' ophthalmopathy and Graves' hyperthyroidism. The sample holds many counts of this clonotype. Amplification of the TCR beta CDR3 regions used RNA transcripts (as template). Scientists carried out first-round RT-PCR using HTBI primers and then a second-round multiplex PCR. TCRdb reanalysed the multiplex PCR reads using MiXCR and keeps one entry per CDR3 protein. Of fewer than 350,000 distinct CDR3 sequences in the sample, roughly 16% were seen once. The source of this sequence is an adult man with Graves' ophthalmopathy. Sequenced sample: peripheral blood.

CDR3 coding DNA: TGTGCCACCAGCAGACCAGAAGCGGGGGGGCCCGAGACCCAGTACTTC. Protein: CATSRPEAGGPETQYF. The chain employs TRBV15 and TRBJ2-5, with 10 bases identical to TRBD2. V lost 2 bases, J lost 5 bases, and 8 bases stayed unmatched. There are 16 residues in the CDR3. CDR1 LNHNV and CDR2 YYDKDF come from the germline V gene (reference sequence). Supplemented by reference TRBV15 and TRBJ2-5, the full variable domain reads DAMVIQNPRYQVTQFGKPVTLSCSQTLNHNVMYWYQQKSSQAPKLLFHYYDKDFNNEADTPDNFQSRRPNTSFCFLDIRSPGLGDTAMYLCATSRPEAGGPETQYFGPGTRLLVL.